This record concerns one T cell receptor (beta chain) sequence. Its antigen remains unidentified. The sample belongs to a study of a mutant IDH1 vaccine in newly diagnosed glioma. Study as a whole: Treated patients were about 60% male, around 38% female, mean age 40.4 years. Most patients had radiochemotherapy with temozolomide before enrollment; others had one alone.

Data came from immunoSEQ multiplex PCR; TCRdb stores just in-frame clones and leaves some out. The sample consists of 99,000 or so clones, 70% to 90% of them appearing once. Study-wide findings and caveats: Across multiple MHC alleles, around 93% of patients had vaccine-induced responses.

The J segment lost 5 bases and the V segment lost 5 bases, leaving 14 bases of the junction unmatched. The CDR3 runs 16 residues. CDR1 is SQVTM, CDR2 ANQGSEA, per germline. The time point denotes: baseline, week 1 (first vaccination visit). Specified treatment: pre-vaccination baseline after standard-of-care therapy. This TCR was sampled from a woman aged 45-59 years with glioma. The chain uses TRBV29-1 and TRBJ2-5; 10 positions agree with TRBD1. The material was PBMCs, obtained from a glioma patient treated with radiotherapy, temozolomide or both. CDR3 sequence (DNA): TGCAGCGTTCAGACCCGGGACAGGGGAGTATTTGAGACCCAGTACTTC. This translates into CSVQTRDRGVFETQYF.